Given below is one T cell receptor (beta chain) in context. The germline V gene has CDR1 SGHNT and CDR2 YYREEE (reference sequence). The CDR3 covers 15 residues. The trim removed 0 bases at V and 7 bases at J, leaving 7 bases unmatched. These data are taken from a study of blood T cell repertoires in COVID-19. For the study at large: Nucleic acid was either cDNA or gDNA, and it came from T cells, B-cell-depleted T cells, or PBMCs.

TCRdb's copy holds only in-frame clones and misses some; the assay was immunoSEQ multiplex PCR. The sample has 350,000 to 400,000 clones; more than 85% are singletons. All enrollees were about 18 to 100 years old and from roughly 26 US areas. Participant-reported clinical history was the basis for cohort assignment. Those designated as exposed participants met a COVID-19 case within 2 weeks before study entry. The source of this sequence is a woman between 40 and 50 years old who had been exposed to COVID-19. Source material: PBMCs or T cells enriched from blood (not recorded which). This sequence joins TRBV5-4 and TRBJ1-1; 9 bases line up with TRBD1. Written as DNA, the CDR3 is TGTGCCAGCAGCTTGGCCTTCGGGGACAGGGTTGAAGCTTTCTTT. It translates to CASSLAFGDRVEAFF.